Listed below are T cell receptor beta chains from one sample, sequenced in a study of cytotoxic CD8 clonotypes in ibrutinib-treated CLL. Profiled with immunoSEQ multiplex PCR; TCRdb holds only in-frame clones, not every one. The sample contains approximately 150,000 clones, roughly 77% of which appear only once. The sequences come from PBMCs, collected after 12 months of ibrutinib treatment. The receptors come from a human donor with chronic lymphocytic leukemia. Each CDR3 is given without its conserved first and last residue.

v_call | cdr3_aa
TRBV9 | ASSPLGGSKNTGELF
TRBV29-1 | SVEVGDPREY
TRBV30 | AWSSRTGWNTEAF
TRBV19 | ASSPRQGNNYGYT
TRBV4-1 | ASSQDNEGVPLH
TRBV30 | AWMPDKWGRGEKLF
TRBV6-6 | ASSAEISNQPQH
TRBV5-1 | ASSLDGATTEAF
TRBV29-1 | SAVSLSTWGELF
TRBV5-1 | ASSLYSLADTTDTQY
TRBV19 | ASSILALANNEQF
TRBV6-5 | ASSLQGKEPQH
TRBV4-1 | ASSHWDRADQPQH
TRBV7-9 | ASSLAQLAVLNEQF
TRBV6-1 | ASSGSWPNPDTQY
TRBV28 | ASSLFEGGNEQF
TRBV7-6 | ASSPRTGGTSQPQH
TRBV20-1 | SAREGYT
TRBV7-9 | ASSPSSGNTIY
TRBV4-1 | ASSQTWQGRRTDTQY
TRBV2 | ASRGTGGVGNTIY
TRBV15 | ATSAHSQLFQAPLYSNEQF
TRBV27 | ASRPTGVEGYT
TRBV6-5 | ASSYTLDSSYEQY
TRBV7-2 | ASSSTRDRGIYEQY
TRBV19 | ASSILRKGELF
TRBV4-1 | ASSQARESTDTQY
TRBV7-2 | ASSFDYPGGTDTQY